Following are 21 T cell receptor beta chains from one sample sequenced in a study of patients and donors after allogeneic stem cell transplantation. TCRdb itself ran the RT-PCR reads through MiXCR, one entry per CDR3 protein. The table has approximately 250,000 distinct CDR3 sequences, 13% to 15% seen once. The specimen sequenced was blood, either unsorted or a sorted T cell fraction (not recorded which). Source of these receptors: a human donor who was either an allogeneic HSCT recipient or a stem cell or donor lymphocyte infusion donor (not recorded which). It is not recorded whose cells these are; they may come from a transplant donor.

The gene calls are TRBV6-5 and TRBJ2-5; TRBD2 matches at 12 bases. In germline, CDR1 is MNHEY, CDR2 SVGAGI. The CDR3 is 17 residues long. Losses at the gene ends were 0 bases for V and 4 bases for J; bases not matched to a gene: 6. The CDR3 DNA follows: TGTGCCAGCAGTTACTCCCTAGCGGGAGGGCCCGGAGAGACCCAGTACTTC. Translating it yields CASSYSLAGGPGETQYF.

This clonotype was recorded at least ten times. The V and J genes are TRBV11-2 and TRBJ2-7; no definite D call. The CDR3 runs 17 residues. V lost 4 bases, J lost 3 bases, and 22 bases lay in between. The germline V gene has CDR1 SGHAT and CDR2 FQNNGV. The chain's CDR3 is CASSSLSLIGPDYEQYF. CDR3 DNA: TGTGCCAGCAGCTCGCTTAGCCTAATAGGGCCCGACTACGAGCAGTACTTC.

This clonotype turned up a few times. This chain joins TRBV5-5 and TRBJ2-2, with TRBD1 matching 8 bases. The CDR3 covers 13 residues. J was trimmed by 7 bases and V by 3 bases; bases with no gene match: 2. The V gene's germline CDR1 is SGHKS and CDR2 YYEKEE (reference sequence). The CDR3 reads CASSYDRGGELFF. The CDR3 DNA reads TGTGCCAGCAGCTACGACAGGGGCGGGGAGCTGTTTTTT.

The chain links TRBV7-9 to TRBJ2-7; the D gene is possibly TRBD1 (5 bases). CDR3 size: 11 residues. Germline CDR1 and CDR2: SEHNR and FQNEAQ (reference sequence). Trimming took off 0 bases at V and 9 bases at J, with 6 bases between the two ends. Written as DNA, the CDR3 is TGTGCCAGCAGCTTAGCAGGGGCGCAGTACTTC. It yields the protein CASSLAGAQYF.

The chain joins TRBV6-1 to TRBJ2-2, with TRBD1 matching 7 bases. This CDR3 comprises 14 residues. The V gene's germline CDR1 is MNHNS and CDR2 SASEGT. With V trimmed by 6 bases and J by 5 bases, 6 bases remained unmatched. The CDR3 DNA is TGTGCCAGCAGCTGGACGACAGGGACCGGGGAGCTGTTTTTT. It specifies CASSWTTGTGELFF.

The chain combines TRBV9 with TRBJ2-7; 13 bases align to TRBD2. The CDR3 sequence is 17 residues long. The ends lost 4 bases at V and 2 bases at J; junction bases unmatched: 9. CDR1 and CDR2 (germline): SGDLS, YYNGEE. The CDR3 sequence: CASSRTSGGAEAYEQYF. The CDR3 DNA is TGTGCCAGCAGCCGAACTAGCGGGGGGGCCGAAGCCTACGAGCAGTACTTC.

J is TRBJ2-6 and V is TRBV9, with D tentatively TRBD2 (6 bases). V lost 3 bases and J lost 1, with 11 bases in between. Germline-derived CDR1 and CDR2 are SGDLS and YYNGEE. The CDR3 runs 16 residues. CDR3 loop: CASSGRGESGANVLTF. CDR3 DNA sequence: TGTGCCAGCAGCGGGCGCGGGGAGTCTGGGGCCAACGTCCTGACTTTC. The full variable domain, its missing parts supplied by reference TRBV9 and TRBJ2-6, is DSGVTQTPKHLITATGQRVTLRCSPRSGDLSVYWYQQSLDQGLQFLIQYYNGEERAKGNILERFSAQQFPDLHSELNLSSLELGDSALYFCASSGRGESGANVLTFGAGSRLTVL.

This clonotype was found a few times. One end of the junction does not line up with germline, which may come from a read error. The V call is TRBV5-1, the J call TRBJ1-5; tentatively, D is TRBD1 (5 bases). In germline, CDR1 is SGHRS, CDR2 YFSETQ. CDR3 length equals 15 residues. CDR3 DNA sequence: TGCGCCAGCAGCTTGGGAGGGGATAGCGATCAGCCCCAGCATTTT. It codes for CASSLGGDSDQPQHF.

This clonotype was counted at least ten times. This chain uses TRBV7-9 with TRBJ2-1, with unresolved D. The length of the CDR3 is 12 residues. The ends were cut back, 4 bases at V and 7 bases at J, with 8 bases in the middle. Germline V gene sequence: CDR1 SEHNR, CDR2 FQNEAQ (reference sequence). The CDR3 loop reads CASSSVRNEQFF. As DNA, the CDR3 is TGTGCCAGCAGCTCTGTACGGAATGAGCAGTTCTTC.

There are many counts of this clonotype. This chain joins TRBV7-9 and TRBJ2-1; D call uncertain. Trimming took 2 bases from V and 4 from J, leaving 9 bases between them. Germline CDR1 is SEHNR and CDR2 is FQNEAQ (reference sequence). The CDR3 totals 14 residues. Here the CDR3 DNA reads TGTGCCAGCAGCTTAAATGCACTTTACAATGAGCAGTTCTTC. It encodes CASSLNALYNEQFF.

This clonotype came up many times. This sequence joins TRBV2 and TRBJ2-7; tentatively, D is TRBD2 (5 bases). Germline V lookup: CDR1 SNHLY, CDR2 FYNNEI. This CDR3 is built from 15 residues. V was shortened by 3 bases and J by 3 bases, with 15 bases between the two germline ends. The CDR3 loop is CASSDDLGGFYEQYF. DNA for the CDR3: TGTGCCAGCAGTGATGATTTAGGCGGGTTCTACGAGCAGTACTTC.

This clonotype was observed many times. V gene TRBV12-3 or TRBV12-4 combines with J gene TRBJ1-4, with TRBD1 as a possible D gene (5 bases). The CDR3 consists of 15 residues. V was clipped by 5 bases and J by 7 bases, with 17 bases between them. The CDR3 nucleotides are TGTGCCAGCAGTACCGGGACCTTGAGCGGTGAAAAACTGTTTTTT. Amino acids: CASSTGTLSGEKLFF.

The chain employs TRBV5-1 and TRBJ1-1; D remains unclear. Germline-derived CDR1 and CDR2 are SGHRS and YFSETQ. Trimming took 1 base from V and 1 from J, leaving 11 bases between them. The length of the CDR3 is 15 residues. CDR3 in DNA: TGCGCCAGCAGCTTGAACGGCGGTTGGAACACTGAAGCTTTCTTT. Encoded protein: CASSLNGGWNTEAFF.

With regard to this clonotype: One end of the junction fails to match germline, which may point to a read error. V and J are TRBV12-3 or TRBV12-4 and TRBJ2-3; D ambiguous. The CDR3 consists of 8 residues. In DNA, the CDR3 is TGTGCCAGCAGTTTACTAGATTTT. Translating gives CASSLLDF.

Only a few counts were recorded for this clonotype. The chain employs TRBV11-2 and TRBJ1-1; tentative D call: TRBD1 (5 bases). Trimming shortened V by 1 base and J by 0 bases, and 12 bases separated the two germline ends. The CDR3 covers 16 residues. Germline V gene sequence: CDR1 SGHAT, CDR2 FQNNGV. CDR3 DNA sequence: TGTGCCAGCAGCTTAGTATTTACAGGCCTGAACACTGAAGCTTTCTTT. It is translated as CASSLVFTGLNTEAFF.

This clonotype was recorded a few times. This chain joins TRBV3-1 and TRBJ2-6, with TRBD1 as a possible D gene (5 bases). The V gene's germline CDR1 is LGHDT and CDR2 YNNKEL (reference sequence). Trimming shortened V by 4 bases and J by 0 bases, and 7 bases separated the two germline ends. CDR3 length: 15 residues. As DNA, the CDR3 is TGTGCCAGCAGCCCAGACAGCTCTGGGGCCAACGTCCTGACTTTC. This gives the protein CASSPDSSGANVLTF.

This rearrangement joins TRBV2 to TRBJ2-1; 11 bases align to TRBD2. Losses at the gene ends were 7 bases for V and 14 bases for J; bases not matched to a gene: 10. Germline CDR1 and CDR2: SNHLY and FYNNEI. This CDR3 contains 13 residues. CDR3 sequence: CASKIAGGYWKFF. In nucleotides, the CDR3 is TGTGCCAGCAAGATAGCGGGGGGGTATTGGAAGTTCTTC.

The chain carries TRBV6-2 or TRBV6-3 and TRBJ2-3; 8 bases are shared with TRBD1. V was pared by 3 bases and J by 0 bases, with 14 bases of the junction left unmatched. The CDR3 runs 19 residues. The germline CDR1 and CDR2 sequences are MNHEY and SVGEGT. The CDR3 protein is CASSYPTGTGTSSTDTQYF. The CDR3 bases are TGTGCCAGCAGTTATCCCACCGGGACAGGAACCTCTAGCACAGATACGCAGTATTTT.

The chain employs TRBV7-9 and TRBJ2-7, with D possibly TRBD2 on 6 matching bases. The CDR3 runs to 13 residues. With 5 bases removed from V and 5 bases from J, the gap between germline ends came to 13 bases. CDR1 is SEHNR, CDR2 FQNEAQ, per germline (reference sequence). The CDR3 DNA reads TGTGCCAGCAGCCGCCCCGGGGGTAACGAGCAGTACTTC. It specifies CASSRPGGNEQYF.

This clonotype was detected many times. V is TRBV10-3 and J is TRBJ2-7; TRBD2 aligns across 11 bases. V lost 2 bases, J lost 0 bases, and 6 bases stayed unmatched. The length of the CDR3 is 17 residues. Per the germline V gene, CDR1 is ENHRY and CDR2 is SYGVKD. CDR3 region: CAISEASGRSSSYEQYF. The CDR3 bases are TGTGCCATCAGTGAGGCTAGCGGGAGGTCGAGCTCCTACGAGCAGTACTTC.

This clonotype was seen at least ten times. The rearrangement joins TRBV7-8 to TRBJ2-1; the D gene is possibly TRBD2 (6 bases). In germline, CDR1 is SGHVS, CDR2 FQNEAQ. This CDR3 is built from 14 residues. Trimming took off 0 bases at V and 8 bases at J, with 11 bases between the two ends. This CDR3 reads CASSLATRTDEQFF. In DNA form, the CDR3 reads TGTGCCAGCAGCTTAGCGACTAGAACGGATGAGCAGTTCTTC.